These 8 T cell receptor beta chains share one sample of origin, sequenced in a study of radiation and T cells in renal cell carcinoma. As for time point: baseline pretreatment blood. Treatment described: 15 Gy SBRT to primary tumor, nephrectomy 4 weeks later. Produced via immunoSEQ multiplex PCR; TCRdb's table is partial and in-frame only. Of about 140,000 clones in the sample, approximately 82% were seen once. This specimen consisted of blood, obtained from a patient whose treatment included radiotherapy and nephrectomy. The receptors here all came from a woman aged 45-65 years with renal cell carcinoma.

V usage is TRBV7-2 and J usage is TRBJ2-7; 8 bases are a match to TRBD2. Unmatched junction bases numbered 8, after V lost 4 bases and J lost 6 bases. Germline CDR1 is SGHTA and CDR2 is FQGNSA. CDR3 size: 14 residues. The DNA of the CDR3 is TGTGCCAGCAGCTCCTGGGGAGCGGGAGCCGAGCAGTACTTC. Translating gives CASSSWGAGAEQYF. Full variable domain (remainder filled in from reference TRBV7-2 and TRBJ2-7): GAGVSQSPSNKVTEKGKDVELRCDPISGHTALYWYRQSLGQGLEFLIYFQGNSAPDKSGLPSDRFSAERTGGSVSTLTIQRTQQEDSAVYLCASSSWGAGAEQYFGPGTRLTVT.

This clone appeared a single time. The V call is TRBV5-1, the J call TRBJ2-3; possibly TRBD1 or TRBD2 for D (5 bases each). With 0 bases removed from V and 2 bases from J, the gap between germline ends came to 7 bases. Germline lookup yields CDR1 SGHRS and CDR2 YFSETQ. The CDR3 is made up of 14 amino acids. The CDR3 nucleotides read TGCGCCAGCAGCTTGGGAGGGGACACAGATACGCAGTATTTT. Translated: CASSLGGDTDTQYF.

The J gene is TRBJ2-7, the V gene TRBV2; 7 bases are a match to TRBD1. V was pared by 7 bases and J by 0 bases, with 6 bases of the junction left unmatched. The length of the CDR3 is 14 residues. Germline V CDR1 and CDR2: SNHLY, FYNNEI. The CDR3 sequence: CASMGTESSYEQYF. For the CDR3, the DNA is TGTGCCAGCATGGGGACAGAGAGCTCCTACGAGCAGTACTTC.

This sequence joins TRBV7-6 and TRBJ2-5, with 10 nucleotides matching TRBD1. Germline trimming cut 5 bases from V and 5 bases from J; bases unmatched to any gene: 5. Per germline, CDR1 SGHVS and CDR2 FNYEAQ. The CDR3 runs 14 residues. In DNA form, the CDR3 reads TGTGCCAGCAGCACCTGGACAGGGGGTGAGACCCAGTACTTC. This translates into CASSTWTGGETQYF.

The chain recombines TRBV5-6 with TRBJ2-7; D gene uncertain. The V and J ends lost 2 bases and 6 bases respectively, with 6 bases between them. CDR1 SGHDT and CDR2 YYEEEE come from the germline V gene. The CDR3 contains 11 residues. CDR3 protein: CASSFQVEQYF. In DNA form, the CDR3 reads TGTGCCAGCAGCTTCCAGGTCGAGCAGTACTTC. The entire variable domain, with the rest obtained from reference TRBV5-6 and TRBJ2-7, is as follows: DAGVTQSPTHLIKTRGQQVTLRCSPKSGHDTVSWYQQALGQGPQFIFQYYEEEERQRGNFPDRFSGHQFPNYSSELNVNALLLGDSALYLCASSFQVEQYFGPGTRLTVT.

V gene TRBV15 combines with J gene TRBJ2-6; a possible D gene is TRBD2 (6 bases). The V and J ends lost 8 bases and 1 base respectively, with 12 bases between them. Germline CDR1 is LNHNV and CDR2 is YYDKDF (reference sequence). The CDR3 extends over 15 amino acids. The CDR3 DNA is TGTGCCACCGATGACGGGGGATCTGGGGCCAACGTCCTGACTTTC. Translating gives CATDDGGSGANVLTF.

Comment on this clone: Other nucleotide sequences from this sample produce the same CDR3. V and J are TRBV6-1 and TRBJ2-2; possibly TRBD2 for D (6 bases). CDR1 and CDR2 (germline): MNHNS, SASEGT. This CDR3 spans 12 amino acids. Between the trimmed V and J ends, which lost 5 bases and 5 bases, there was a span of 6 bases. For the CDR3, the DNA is TGTGCCAGCAGTCGGGGGACCGGGGAGCTGTTTTTT. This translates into CASSRGTGELFF.

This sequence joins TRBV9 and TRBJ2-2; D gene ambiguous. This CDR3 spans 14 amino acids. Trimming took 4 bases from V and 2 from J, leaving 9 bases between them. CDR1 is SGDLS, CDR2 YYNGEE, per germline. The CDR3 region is CASSINTNTGELFF. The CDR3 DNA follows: TGTGCCAGCAGCATAAACACCAACACCGGGGAGCTGTTTTTT. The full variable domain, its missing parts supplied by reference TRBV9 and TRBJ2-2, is DSGVTQTPKHLITATGQRVTLRCSPRSGDLSVYWYQQSLDQGLQFLIQYYNGEERAKGNILERFSAQQFPDLHSELNLSSLELGDSALYFCASSINTNTGELFFGEGSRLTVL.